Shown below are 9 T cell receptor beta chains from a single sample sequenced in a study of blood T cell repertoires in COVID-19. Sequencing used immunoSEQ multiplex PCR; TCRdb keeps in-frame clones, though not all of them. The table lists 100,000 or so clones, 85% to 90% of them singletons, with around 4% in the top ten. Sequencing was performed on peripheral blood. The receptors were gathered from a man in his forties or fifties with acute or convalescent COVID-19.

CDR3: CASRPKTGGGETQYF. The CDR3, as DNA: TGTGCCAGCAGACCGAAGACAGGGGGGGGAGAGACCCAGTACTTC. This chain uses TRBV28 with TRBJ2-5; 9 bases are a match to TRBD1. Germline V gives CDR1 MDHEN, CDR2 SYDVKM. With 6 bases clipped from V and 4 bases from J, the junction kept 9 bases outside the gene matches. CDR3 length: 15 residues.

This chain connects TRBV27 to TRBJ2-2; unclear D gene. This CDR3 is 15 amino acids long. Germline V gene sequence: CDR1 MNHEY, CDR2 SMNVEV (reference sequence). V dropped 2 bases and J dropped 5 bases, with 12 bases sitting between them. The CDR3 loop is CASSLVWPPTGELFF. The DNA of the CDR3 is TGTGCCAGCAGTTTAGTTTGGCCCCCGACCGGGGAGCTGTTTTTT.

The chain links TRBV28 to TRBJ2-5; D unclear. The germline V and J ends were trimmed by 2 bases and 1 base, with 14 bases remaining between them. In germline, CDR1 is MDHEN, CDR2 SYDVKM. The CDR3 runs to 16 residues. In nucleotides, the CDR3 is TGTGCCAGCAGTTTAGGTTTGTCAGGCCGCCAAGAGACCCAGTACTTC. Its translation is CASSLGLSGRQETQYF.

This sequence joins TRBV6-5 and TRBJ1-1; maybe TRBD1 (5 bases). This CDR3 has 15 amino acids. The V gene lost 2 bases and the J gene lost 4 bases, with 14 bases spanning the gap. Germline V gives CDR1 MNHEY, CDR2 SVGAGI. The DNA for the CDR3 is TGTGCCAGCAGTTACGGCCTCAGGGTAGGCACTGAAGCTTTCTTT. Its translation: CASSYGLRVGTEAFF.

This chain uses TRBV6-5 with TRBJ2-7; perhaps TRBD2 as D (6 bases). The germline V gene has CDR1 MNHEY and CDR2 SVGAGI. The CDR3 contains 16 residues. V was cut by 2 bases and J by 0 bases, with 14 bases left in between. The CDR3 coding sequence is TGTGCCAGCAGTTACCCCGCGGGACGGGGCTCCTACGAGCAGTACTTC. It translates to CASSYPAGRGSYEQYF.

V is TRBV18 and J is TRBJ2-5; 7 nucleotides match TRBD2. Germline CDR1 is KGHSH and CDR2 is LQKENI. The CDR3 has 13 residues. The V and J ends lost 3 bases and 3 bases, in that order; junction bases with no gene match: 1. The CDR3 sequence is CASSPLAEETQYF. DNA of the CDR3: TGTGCCAGCTCACCCCTAGCGGAAGAGACCCAGTACTTC.

This clone was found a few times. V is TRBV27 and J is TRBJ1-1; the D is unclear. Trimming removed 3 bases from V and 2 bases from J, with 10 bases in between. The CDR3 has 14 residues. Germline CDR1 is MNHEY and CDR2 is SMNVEV (reference sequence). The CDR3 DNA reads as TGTGCCAGCAGTTTTTTAGGGAGTAACACTGAAGCTTTCTTT. Translating gives CASSFLGSNTEAFF.

The V gene is TRBV11-3, the J gene TRBJ2-2; maybe TRBD2 (7 bases). Trimming removed 4 bases from V and 8 bases from J, with 23 bases in between. The CDR3 loop spans 17 amino acids. Germline CDR1 SGHNT, CDR2 YENEEA. CDR3 DNA: TGTGCCAGCAGCTCCTGGATCGCGGGGGCTTCACAGGGGGAGCTGTTTTTT. Amino acid sequence: CASSSWIAGASQGELFF.

The genes are TRBV7-8 and TRBJ2-7; D is ambiguous. The CDR3 contains 13 residues. Germline lookup yields CDR1 SGHVS and CDR2 FQNEAQ. V lost 0 bases, J lost 4 bases, and 7 bases lay in between. The CDR3 DNA follows: TGTGCCAGCAGCTTAGCGGTCAGATACGAGCAGTACTTC. This encodes CASSLAVRYEQYF.